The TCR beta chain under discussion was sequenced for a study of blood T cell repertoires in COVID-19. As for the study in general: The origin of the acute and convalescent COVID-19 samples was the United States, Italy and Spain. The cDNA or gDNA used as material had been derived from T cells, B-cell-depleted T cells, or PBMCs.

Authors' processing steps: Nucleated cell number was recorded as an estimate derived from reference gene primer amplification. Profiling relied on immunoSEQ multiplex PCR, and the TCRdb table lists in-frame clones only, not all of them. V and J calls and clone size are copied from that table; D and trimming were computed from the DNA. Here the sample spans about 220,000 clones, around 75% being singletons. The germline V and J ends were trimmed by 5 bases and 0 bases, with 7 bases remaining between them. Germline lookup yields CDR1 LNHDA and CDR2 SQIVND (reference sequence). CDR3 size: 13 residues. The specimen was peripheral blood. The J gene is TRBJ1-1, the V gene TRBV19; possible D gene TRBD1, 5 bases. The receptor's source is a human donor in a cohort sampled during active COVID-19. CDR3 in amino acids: CASSRGMNTEAFF. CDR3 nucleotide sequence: TGTGCCAGTAGTCGGGGGATGAACACTGAAGCTTTCTTT.